This passage covers 32 T cell receptor beta chains from one sample sequenced in a study of shared clonotypes between healthy human individuals. Repertoires were generated with immunoSEQ multiplex PCR, while TCRdb's copy carries only in-frame clones and drops some. The data contain about 1 million clones, about 75% of them singletons. The sample was memory CD4+ T cells sorted from blood. This sample's subset: CD45RA-negative fraction. The source is a young man in good health.

This chain connects TRBV5-4 to TRBJ2-5, with TRBD2 identical over 8 bases. Trimming at V came to 4 bases and at J to 3 bases, leaving 5 bases not matched to a gene. The CDR3 runs to 14 residues. Germline V gives CDR1 SGHNT, CDR2 YYREEE (reference sequence). Here the CDR3 DNA reads TGTGCCAGCAGCCCGGGACTAGTTGAAGAGACCCAGTACTTC. It is translated as CASSPGLVEETQYF.

This chain joins TRBV7-2 and TRBJ2-5, with a possible D match to TRBD2 (6 bases). The ends were cut back, 5 bases at V and 2 bases at J, with 18 bases in the middle. The CDR3 is made up of 16 amino acids. The germline V gene encodes CDR1 SGHTA and CDR2 FQGNSA. The CDR3 sequence: CASSKHQGRGQETQYF. CDR3 bases: TGTGCCAGCAGCAAACACCAGGGCCGGGGGCAAGAGACCCAGTACTTC.

This clone was seen more than once but under ten times. This chain joins TRBV28 and TRBJ1-2; no definite D call. The CDR3 extends over 11 amino acids. V was shortened by 11 bases and J by 2 bases, with 9 bases between the two germline ends. Germline CDR1 MDHEN, CDR2 SYDVKM. CDR3 sequence (DNA): TGTGCCTCAGGAGGGAACTATGGCTACACCTTC. Translated, it gives CASGGNYGYTF.

This chain joins TRBV7-2 and TRBJ2-3; 13 bases are shared with TRBD2. CDR1 is SGHTA, CDR2 FQGNSA, per germline. Trimming cost V 0 bases and J 6 bases; bases outside gene matches: 3. The CDR3 spans 16 residues. The CDR3 protein is CASSLATSGRVDTQYF. The DNA for the CDR3 is TGTGCCAGCAGCTTAGCTACTAGCGGGAGGGTGGATACGCAGTATTTT.

The rearrangement uses TRBV11-2 and TRBJ1-2; D may be TRBD1 (6 bases). Trimming removed 0 bases at V and 5 bases at J, with 13 bases between. Germline V CDR1 and CDR2: SGHAT, FQNNGV. This CDR3 is built from 15 residues. This CDR3 reads CASSLDTGTPYGYTF. CDR3 DNA sequence: TGTGCCAGCAGCTTAGATACCGGGACACCTTATGGCTACACCTTC. Supplemented by reference TRBV11-2 and TRBJ1-2, the full variable domain reads EAGVAQSPRYKIIEKRQSVAFWCNPISGHATLYWYQQILGQGPKLLIQFQNNGVVDDSQLPKDRFSAERLKGVDSTLKIQPAKLEDSAVYLCASSLDTGTPYGYTFGSGTRLTVV.

V usage is TRBV27 and J usage is TRBJ1-1; D is possibly TRBD1 (6 bases). The V gene's germline CDR1 is MNHEY and CDR2 SMNVEV (reference sequence). This CDR3 spans 16 amino acids. V gave up 4 bases and J gave up 1 base, with 16 bases separating them. The CDR3 sequence: CASSWSRGLSNTEAFF. For the CDR3, the DNA is TGTGCCAGCAGTTGGAGCAGGGGTCTCTCGAACACTGAAGCTTTCTTT.

CDR3 amino acids: CASSPYGESTEAFF. As DNA, the CDR3 is TGTGCCAGCAGCCCGTACGGGGAGAGCACTGAAGCTTTCTTT. The chain uses TRBV7-2 and TRBJ1-1; D uncertain. The CDR3 loop spans 14 amino acids. The germline V gene has CDR1 SGHTA and CDR2 FQGNSA. Deletions cut 5 bases from V and 4 bases from J, with 14 bases between. The variable domain in full, completed from reference TRBV7-2 and TRBJ1-1, reads GAGVSQSPSNKVTEKGKDVELRCDPISGHTALYWYRQSLGQGLEFLIYFQGNSAPDKSGLPSDRFSAERTGGSVSTLTIQRTQQEDSAVYLCASSPYGESTEAFFGQGTRLTVV.

This clone was seen a single time. It may be a read error: a sequence one base away is much more abundant. CDR3 in amino acids: CATEPGLFNYGYTF. The CDR3, as DNA: TGTGCCACAGAGCCCGGGTTGTTCAACTATGGCTACACCTTC. The chain links TRBV2 to TRBJ1-2; D unclear. Trimming removed 10 bases from V and 2 bases from J, with 17 bases in between. Germline-derived CDR1 and CDR2 are SNHLY and FYNNEI. The CDR3 consists of 14 residues.

This rearrangement joins TRBV5-1 to TRBJ1-6; 9 bases fit TRBD1. Germline-derived CDR1 and CDR2 are SGHRS and YFSETQ. The CDR3 has 15 residues. V lost 4 bases, J lost 9 bases, and 8 bases stayed unmatched. CDR3 nucleotide sequence: TGCGCCAGCAGCCCTCAGACAGGGGGAGGTTCACCCCTCCACTTT. It is translated as CASSPQTGGGSPLHF.

In this sample, this clone turned up a few times. The gene calls are TRBV11-2 and TRBJ1-5; the D gene is possibly TRBD1 (5 bases). V was trimmed by 4 bases and J by 6 bases, leaving 16 bases between them. This CDR3 is built from 15 residues. From germline, CDR1 is SGHAT and CDR2 FQNNGV. The CDR3 DNA follows: TGTGCCAGCAGCTCCCCCGGGCAGGGACCTCAGCCCCAGCATTTT. Translating gives CASSSPGQGPQPQHF. The entire variable domain, with the rest obtained from reference TRBV11-2 and TRBJ1-5, is as follows: EAGVAQSPRYKIIEKRQSVAFWCNPISGHATLYWYQQILGQGPKLLIQFQNNGVVDDSQLPKDRFSAERLKGVDSTLKIQPAKLEDSAVYLCASSSPGQGPQPQHFGDGTRLSIL.

The genes are TRBV10-3 and TRBJ2-5; D is unresolved. V was trimmed by 3 bases and J by 4 bases, leaving 15 bases between them. The CDR3 length is 15 residues. CDR1 ENHRY and CDR2 SYGVKD come from the germline V gene. The CDR3 DNA reads TGTGCCATCAGTGAAACAGACGGCGAGAGAGAGACCCAGTACTTC. Its protein product is CAISETDGERETQYF.

The genes are TRBV2 and TRBJ2-3; possibly TRBD2 for D (5 bases). Looked up from germline, CDR1 is SNHLY and CDR2 is FYNNEI. The V gene lost 8 bases and the J gene lost 1 base, with 7 bases spanning the gap. The length of the CDR3 is 12 residues. The CDR3 protein is CASRRGTDTQYF. The CDR3 DNA sequence: TGTGCCAGCCGGCGGGGCACAGATACGCAGTATTTT.

The rearrangement links TRBV28 to TRBJ1-4; D call uncertain. CDR1 and CDR2 (germline): MDHEN, SYDVKM. The CDR3 contains 14 residues. V lost 5 bases and J 3 bases, leaving 10 bases between the germline ends. CDR3 sequence: CASSPPPANEKLFF. CDR3 nucleotide sequence: TGTGCCAGCAGTCCTCCTCCCGCTAATGAAAAACTGTTTTTT.

The chain carries TRBV19 and TRBJ2-7, with TRBD1 matching over 11 bases. With V trimmed by 9 bases and J by 1 base, 5 bases remained unmatched. This CDR3 spans 14 amino acids. Germline CDR1 LNHDA, CDR2 SQIVND (reference sequence). The CDR3 sequence: CASRGDRGSYEQYF. DNA of the CDR3: TGTGCCAGCCGAGGGGACAGGGGGTCCTACGAGCAGTACTTC.

This clone was picked up many times. The genes are TRBV9 and TRBJ2-5, with 7 bases identical to TRBD2. The CDR3 is made up of 15 amino acids. Germline-derived CDR1 and CDR2 are SGDLS and YYNGEE. V dropped 4 bases and J dropped 4; count of bases not matched to a gene: 10. CDR3 loop: CASSPFAGRGETQYF. DNA of the CDR3: TGTGCCAGCAGCCCCTTTGCGGGGAGGGGAGAGACCCAGTACTTC.

This CDR3 reads CASRGTDTSTDTQYF. The DNA for the CDR3 is TGTGCCAGCAGGGGGACAGATACTAGCACAGATACGCAGTATTTT. The gene calls are TRBV2 and TRBJ2-3; TRBD1 matches at 7 bases. Losses at the gene ends were 6 bases for V and 0 bases for J; bases not matched to a gene: 6. The length of the CDR3 is 15 residues. Germline CDR1 reads SNHLY; CDR2 reads FYNNEI.

The sample holds many counts of this clone. The genes are TRBV19 and TRBJ2-6; 12 bases line up with TRBD1. From germline, CDR1 is LNHDA and CDR2 SQIVND (reference sequence). V lost 5 bases, J lost 4 bases, and 12 bases stayed unmatched. The CDR3 sequence is 19 residues long. The chain's CDR3 is CASSSKPGQGAIGANVLTF. The CDR3 DNA reads TGTGCCAGTAGTTCGAAACCGGGACAGGGGGCGATAGGGGCCAACGTCCTGACTTTC.

The genes are TRBV9 and TRBJ2-7, with D tentatively TRBD2 (5 bases). This CDR3 contains 14 residues. Trimming shortened V by 0 bases and J by 4 bases, and 11 bases separated the two germline ends. From germline, CDR1 is SGDLS and CDR2 YYNGEE. The DNA of the CDR3 is TGTGCCAGCAGCGTAGCCGGGGATGGGTACGAGCAGTACTTC. Protein: CASSVAGDGYEQYF.

The chain recombines TRBV18 with TRBJ2-7; 7 bases match TRBD2. There are 13 residues in the CDR3. V trimming: 1 base; J trimming: 3 bases; junction bases outside the gene matches: 0. Per the germline V gene, CDR1 is KGHSH and CDR2 is LQKENI. The CDR3 bases are TGTGCCAGCTCACCACGGGGGGGCTACGAGCAGTACTTC. This gives the protein CASSPRGGYEQYF.

The J gene is TRBJ2-3, the V gene TRBV5-6; no definite D call. Trimming stripped 1 base from V and 6 bases from J, with 6 bases between. This CDR3 has 12 amino acids. The germline gives CDR1 SGHDT, CDR2 YYEEEE. CDR3 in amino acids: CASSLRFDTQYF. The CDR3 DNA reads as TGTGCCAGCAGCTTGCGCTTCGATACGCAGTATTTT.

This clone appeared a few times. V usage is TRBV27 and J usage is TRBJ1-5; D is perhaps TRBD1 (5 bases). Germline assignment: CDR1 MNHEY and CDR2 SMNVEV (reference sequence). V was shortened by 5 bases and J by 9 bases, with 20 bases between the two germline ends. This CDR3 contains 15 residues. In DNA form, the CDR3 reads TGTGCCAGCAGTCCCGGGCCCTCTTTCGGGGGGCCCCAGCATTTT. Encoded protein: CASSPGPSFGGPQHF.

This clone was observed a handful of times. CDR3 DNA sequence: TGTGCCAGCAGCTTGGAGACTAGCGGGAGCGGCAGGGAGCTGTTTTTT. It codes for CASSLETSGSGRELFF. This chain links TRBV5-4 with TRBJ2-2, with 12 bases fitting TRBD2. CDR3 length: 16 residues. CDR1 SGHNT and CDR2 YYREEE come from the germline V gene (reference sequence). V lost 0 bases, J lost 9 bases, and 6 bases stayed unmatched.

The rearrangement links TRBV5-6 to TRBJ2-5; D perhaps matches TRBD1 (5 bases). The J call is doubtful: the DNA matches TRBJ2-7 better. CDR1 and CDR2 (germline): SGHDT, YYEEEE. The CDR3 sequence is 16 residues long. CDR3 sequence reads: CASSLDRQGSPYEQYF. The DNA for the CDR3 is TGTGCCAGCAGCTTGGACCGGCAGGGTAGCCCCTACGAGCAGTACTTC.

CDR3: CASSHRDGNTDTQYF. CDR3 coding DNA: TGTGCCAGCAGTCACCGGGACGGTAACACAGATACGCAGTATTTT. This chain uses TRBV6-1 with TRBJ2-3; D may be TRBD1 or TRBD2 (5 bases each). V dropped 5 bases and J dropped 2 bases, with 14 bases sitting between them. The CDR3 runs 15 residues. The germline gives CDR1 MNHNS, CDR2 SASEGT.

This clone appeared a single time. This sample also contains other DNA sequences that code for the same CDR3. This chain links TRBV7-2 with TRBJ2-1, with 8 bases identical to TRBD2. The CDR3 loop spans 15 amino acids. The germline gives CDR1 SGHTA, CDR2 FQGNSA. Trimming at V came to 1 base and at J to 5 bases, leaving 4 bases not matched to a gene. Here the CDR3 reads CASSLGLAGNNEQFF. The CDR3 DNA reads as TGTGCCAGCAGCTTAGGGCTAGCGGGCAACAATGAGCAGTTCTTC.

This clone turned up a few times. The chain has TRBV6-6 and TRBJ2-7; D is possibly TRBD1 (6 bases). CDR3 length equals 15 residues. CDR1 MNHNY and CDR2 SVGAGI come from the germline V gene (reference sequence). V shed 5 bases and J shed 4 bases, with 18 bases lying between them. CDR3 sequence (DNA): TGTGCCAGCAGTCCCAATGACAGGTTTCCTTACGAGCAGTACTTC. This sequence encodes CASSPNDRFPYEQYF.

V and J are TRBV5-1 and TRBJ2-3; D might be TRBD1 or TRBD2, each matching 5 bases. V lost 5 bases to trimming and J lost 4 bases, with 17 bases between them. The CDR3 spans 15 residues. From germline, CDR1 is SGHRS and CDR2 YFSETQ. In nucleotides, the CDR3 is TGCGCCAGCAGTGGCGGGCAAGGGGTCGCAGATACGCAGTATTTT. Translated: CASSGGQGVADTQYF.

The rearrangement uses TRBV5-1 and TRBJ2-3; the D gene is possibly TRBD1 (6 bases). Germline CDR1 and CDR2: SGHRS and YFSETQ. With 4 bases removed from V and 4 bases from J, the gap between germline ends came to 13 bases. CDR3 size: 14 residues. The CDR3 region is CASSGGQRADTQYF. CDR3 bases: TGCGCCAGCAGCGGGGGACAAAGGGCAGATACGCAGTATTTT. Looking up the rest from reference TRBV5-1 and TRBJ2-3 gives the full variable domain: KAGVTQTPRYLIKTRGQQVTLSCSPISGHRSVSWYQQTPGQGLQFLFEYFSETQRNKGNFPGRFSGRQFSNSRSEMNVSTLELGDSALYLCASSGGQRADTQYFGPGTRLTVL.

This clone turned up a few times. This CDR3 is also generated by other DNA sequences in the sample. The chain couples TRBV19 to TRBJ2-1; 9 bases align to TRBD1. With V trimmed by 3 bases and J by 4 bases, 4 bases remained unmatched. The CDR3 totals 15 residues. CDR1 LNHDA and CDR2 SQIVND come from the germline V gene (reference sequence). Written as DNA, the CDR3 is TGTGCCAGTAGTATCGGACAGGGGAATTACAATGAGCAGTTCTTC. Amino acid sequence: CASSIGQGNYNEQFF.

This clone was observed a few times. Other DNA sequences in the same sample also yield this CDR3. The chain combines TRBV6-5 with TRBJ2-7, with 8 nucleotides matching TRBD1. This CDR3 region has 14 residues. Germline assignment: CDR1 MNHEY and CDR2 SVGAGI. V was clipped by 6 bases and J by 1 base; unmatched bases: 5. CDR3 in DNA: TGTGCCAGCAGGAGGGGACAGGTATCCTACGAGCAGTACTTC. It encodes CASRRGQVSYEQYF.

This clone was seen at least ten times. V gene TRBV9 combines with J gene TRBJ2-4, with 8 bases fitting TRBD1. Trimming removed 0 bases from V and 6 bases from J; junction bases left unmatched: 2. The V gene's germline CDR1 is SGDLS and CDR2 YYNGEE. The CDR3 has 14 amino acids. This CDR3 is CASSVGTGINIQYF. As DNA, the CDR3 is TGTGCCAGCAGCGTAGGGACAGGGATAAACATTCAGTACTTC.

This chain connects TRBV15 to TRBJ1-2; 8 bases map to TRBD1. This CDR3 has 20 amino acids. CDR1 is LNHNV, CDR2 YYDKDF, per germline (reference sequence). The V gene end was trimmed by 0 bases and the J gene end by 4 bases; junction bases not matched to a gene: 19. The CDR3 loop reads CATSRDRTRQGARLGYGYTF. The CDR3 coding sequence is TGTGCCACCAGCAGAGATCGAACCCGGCAGGGGGCACGTTTGGGCTATGGCTACACCTTC. Supplemented by reference TRBV15 and TRBJ1-2, the full variable domain reads DAMVIQNPRYQVTQFGKPVTLSCSQTLNHNVMYWYQQKSSQAPKLLFHYYDKDFNNEADTPDNFQSRRPNTSFCFLDIRSPGLGDTAMYLCATSRDRTRQGARLGYGYTFGSGTRLTVV.